The clone carrying this TCR beta chain was detected many times. It was uncontrolled infection, other autoimmune disease, pregnancy or lactation that excluded patients. Preceding any ophthalmopathy symptoms, the blood sample dates from first hyperthyroidism diagnosis. Amplified regions were TCR beta CDR3 sequences from RNA transcripts. The study used the HTBI primer set for a first-round RT-PCR of the TCR CDR3. TCRdb ran MiXCR on the multiplex PCR reads and lists one entry per CDR3 protein. The data show under 350,000 distinct CDR3 sequences, with about 25% seen just once and over 25% held by the top ten. The data were taken from a study of T cells in Graves' hyperthyroidism and ophthalmopathy. Germline assignment: CDR1 MNHNS and CDR2 SASEGT. The CDR3 spans 16 residues. J gave up 5 bases and V 2 bases, and 10 bases lay outside the gene matches.

The receptor comes from a man in his forties with Graves' hyperthyroidism that later progressed to Graves' ophthalmopathy. The chain has TRBV6-1 and TRBJ2-7, with TRBD1 matching over 9 bases. The sample consisted of blood. This CDR3 is CASSEIPGQGTDEQYF. The DNA for the CDR3 is TGTGCCAGCAGTGAAATACCGGGACAGGGTACCGACGAGCAGTACTTC.